Shown below are 14 T cell receptor beta chains from a single sample sequenced in a study of cytomegalovirus exposure and HLA in healthy donors. Here immunoSEQ multiplex PCR was the method, and the copy in TCRdb shows in-frame clones only, minus some. The sample includes tens of thousands of clones, over 85% seen only once; the top ten take less than 4.5%. Sequenced input: PBMCs. The receptors were sampled from a man aged 18-30 years in good health and CMV-seropositive.

The chain employs TRBV7-9 and TRBJ2-7; 7 nucleotides match TRBD2. Germline loops: CDR1 SEHNR, CDR2 FQNEAQ (reference sequence). The CDR3 has 14 amino acids. With V trimmed by 4 bases and J by 2 bases, 5 bases remained unmatched. The CDR3 reads CASSYAGVAYEQYF. The CDR3, as DNA: TGTGCCAGCAGCTACGCGGGAGTCGCCTACGAGCAGTACTTC.

This clone has just one count. The chain has TRBV10-3 and TRBJ2-7; 10 positions match TRBD1. This CDR3 region has 12 residues. The V and J ends lost 11 bases and 5 bases, in that order; junction bases with no gene match: 6. Germline V gives CDR1 ENHRY, CDR2 SYGVKD. The CDR3 loop is CASTDRGNEQYF. The DNA for the CDR3 is TGTGCCTCAACGGACAGGGGGAACGAGCAGTACTTC.

The V and J genes are TRBV2 and TRBJ1-5; possibly TRBD1 for D (5 bases). The CDR3 length is 17 residues. Per the germline V gene, CDR1 is SNHLY and CDR2 is FYNNEI. V was trimmed by 7 bases and J by 5 bases, leaving 24 bases between them. CDR3: CASNDPQGPMGYQPQHF. The CDR3 DNA is TGTGCCAGCAATGACCCTCAGGGTCCAATGGGGTATCAGCCCCAGCATTTT.

J is TRBJ1-3 and V is TRBV7-9, with D hard to call. Germline lookup yields CDR1 SEHNR and CDR2 FQNEAQ (reference sequence). The V end lost 5 bases, the J end lost 0 bases, and 8 bases lay between the germline ends. The CDR3 is 14 residues long. For the CDR3, the DNA is TGTGCCAGCAGCCCTACCGACTCTGGAAACACCATATATTTT. This sequence encodes CASSPTDSGNTIYF.

The gene calls are TRBV28 and TRBJ1-5; no clear D gene. This CDR3 has 16 residues. The V gene's germline CDR1 is MDHEN and CDR2 SYDVKM. V was clipped by 7 bases and J by 4 bases, with 20 bases between them. In DNA form, the CDR3 reads TGTGCCAGCACCCCCCCGCGGGGAGTTTTTAATCAGCCCCAGCATTTT. Its translation: CASTPPRGVFNQPQHF.

The chain links TRBV11-2 to TRBJ2-3; TRBD2 is a possible D gene (6 bases). The CDR3 length is 15 residues. V lost 5 bases, J lost 2 bases, and 14 bases lay in between. Germline V gives CDR1 SGHAT, CDR2 FQNNGV. Written as DNA, the CDR3 is TGTGCCAGCAGCCGGGGGACGAGCTCCACAGATACGCAGTATTTT. Amino acids: CASSRGTSSTDTQYF.

V and J are TRBV27 and TRBJ2-3; TRBD1 matches at 7 bases. J was trimmed by 5 bases and V by 6 bases; bases with no gene match: 8. The germline V gene has CDR1 MNHEY and CDR2 SMNVEV (reference sequence). CDR3 length: 14 amino acids. CDR3 region: CASSGTAFLDTQYF. The CDR3 region has the DNA TGTGCCAGCAGCGGGACAGCCTTTTTAGATACGCAGTATTTT.

V and J are TRBV11-3 and TRBJ1-2; D remains unclear. Per the germline V gene, CDR1 is SGHNT and CDR2 is YENEEA. Trimming cost V 2 bases and J 4 bases, with 8 bases left between them. This CDR3 has 13 amino acids. This CDR3 reads CASSLKGGYGYTF. CDR3 in DNA: TGTGCCAGCAGCTTAAAGGGAGGCTATGGCTACACCTTC.

This chain links TRBV28 with TRBJ2-7, with 7 nucleotides matching TRBD1. This CDR3 region has 15 residues. Germline trimming cut 3 bases from V and 4 bases from J; bases unmatched to any gene: 9. Germline V CDR1 and CDR2: MDHEN, SYDVKM. The chain's CDR3 is CASSLEDRSIYEQYF. DNA of the CDR3: TGTGCCAGCAGTTTGGAGGACAGGTCGATTTACGAGCAGTACTTC.

The gene calls are TRBV19 and TRBJ2-5, with a tentative D call TRBD1 (5 bases). Between the trimmed V and J ends, which lost 1 base and 1 base, there was a span of 10 bases. Germline assignment: CDR1 LNHDA and CDR2 SQIVND (reference sequence). The CDR3 spans 15 residues. CDR3 DNA sequence: TGTGCCAGTAGTATAGGGGGCACAGGCCAAGAGACCCAGTACTTC. It yields the protein CASSIGGTGQETQYF.

The chain has TRBV2 and TRBJ1-5; tentatively, D is TRBD1 (6 bases). The length of the CDR3 is 16 residues. Germline CDR1 reads SNHLY; CDR2 reads FYNNEI. The V end was cut by 6 bases, the J end by 0 bases, with 15 bases between. The CDR3 region is CASSQGLRDSNQPQHF. For the CDR3, the DNA is TGTGCCAGCAGCCAGGGGTTACGGGATAGCAATCAGCCCCAGCATTTT.

This clone was observed once. The rearrangement joins TRBV11-2 to TRBJ2-1, with a weak D call TRBD1 (5 bases). CDR1 SGHAT and CDR2 FQNNGV come from the germline V gene. V was clipped by 1 base and J by 5 bases, with 15 bases between them. The CDR3 runs to 16 residues. The CDR3 DNA reads TGTGCCAGCAGCTTAGGATGGGGCCCATTCAACAATGAGCAGTTCTTC. Its translation is CASSLGWGPFNNEQFF.

The chain uses TRBV18 and TRBJ1-1; perhaps TRBD1 as D (5 bases). The CDR3 totals 14 residues. Trimming stripped 1 base from V and 1 base from J, with 7 bases between. From germline, CDR1 is KGHSH and CDR2 LQKENI. The CDR3 sequence is CASSPRGGNTEAFF. CDR3 DNA: TGTGCCAGCTCACCACGGGGGGGGAACACTGAAGCTTTCTTT.

The count of this clone is one. The V and J genes are TRBV4-1 and TRBJ2-7; 9 nucleotides align to TRBD2. V was clipped by 3 bases and J by 0 bases; unmatched bases: 3. Per the germline V gene, CDR1 is MGHRA and CDR2 is YSYEKL. This CDR3 is built from 15 residues. CDR3 in amino acids: CASSQAGGSSYEQYF. The CDR3 bases are TGCGCCAGCAGCCAGGCGGGGGGGAGCTCCTACGAGCAGTACTTC.